This T cell receptor beta chain emerged from a study of chronic HIV infection and antiretroviral therapy. This clonotype occurred a few times. Germline trimming cut 6 bases from V and 3 bases from J; bases unmatched to any gene: 4. This CDR3 has 14 residues. The germline CDR1 and CDR2 sequences are GTSNPN and SVGIG (reference sequence). One entry per CDR3 protein results from TCRdb running MiXCR on the 5' RACE reads. The sample includes 40,000 to 50,000 distinct CDR3 sequences, 19% of them seen just once. The chain links TRBV30 to TRBJ2-1, with TRBD2 matching over 11 bases. The sequenced material came from peripheral blood. The receptor's source is an adult who had HIV and had not received antiretroviral therapy, or was an uninfected healthy control (not recorded which). In nucleotides, the CDR3 is TGTGCCTGCCTAGCGGGGGGCTACTACAATGAGCAGTTCTTC. Translating gives CACLAGGYYNEQFF.